A selection of T cell receptor beta chains follows, all from one sample in a study of blood T cell repertoires in COVID-19. The data were produced by immunoSEQ multiplex PCR, yet TCRdb's version contains in-frame clones alone and is incomplete. This table holds a few hundred thousand clones, approximately 83% found once. The sequenced sample was PBMCs or T cells enriched from blood (not recorded which). The receptor set was obtained from a woman in her fifties or sixties who had recovered from COVID-19. CDR3s include the opening cysteine and the closing phenylalanine or tryptophan. Fields, in order: V gene, D gene, clone size, J gene, CDR3 DNA, CDR3 protein. D genes are given only for firm matches. Clone sizes are given selectively: once, few, many, or a class where the clone is expanded.

V gene: TRBV11-3
D gene: -
clone size: -
J gene: TRBJ1-6
CDR3 DNA: TGTGCCAGCAGCCACTGTGAGCCTCCACCCCTCCACTTT
CDR3 protein: CASSHCEPPPLHF

V gene: TRBV28
D gene: -
clone size: -
J gene: TRBJ1-6
CDR3 DNA: TGTGCCAGCAGTTTATCCATTACCGGTTCACCCCTCCACTTT
CDR3 protein: CASSLSITGSPLHF

V gene: TRBV12-3/TRBV12-4
D gene: -
clone size: once
J gene: TRBJ1-2
CDR3 DNA: TGTGCCAGCAGTTTAGAGACAGGTGGCTACACCTTC
CDR3 protein: CASSLETGGYTF

V gene: TRBV7-2
D gene: TRBD1
clone size: -
J gene: TRBJ2-2
CDR3 DNA: TGTGCCAGTCAGAGGGGGCCCGGGGAGCTGTTTTTT
CDR3 protein: CASQRGPGELFF

V gene: TRBV13
D gene: -
clone size: -
J gene: TRBJ2-1
CDR3 DNA: TGTGCCAGCAGCTTAGGTTACTTCTCCTACAATGAGCAGTTCTTC
CDR3 protein: CASSLGYFSYNEQFF

V gene: TRBV24-1
D gene: -
clone size: -
J gene: TRBJ1-2
CDR3 DNA: TGTGCCACCAGTGGGAGAGTAGCTAACTATGGCTACACCTTC
CDR3 protein: CATSGRVANYGYTF

V gene: TRBV19
D gene: -
clone size: -
J gene: TRBJ1-6
CDR3 DNA: TGTGCCAGTAAACAGTCCGGAGGGAGTTCCTATAATTCACCCCTCCACTTT
CDR3 protein: CASKQSGGSSYNSPLHF

V gene: TRBV19
D gene: -
clone size: -
J gene: TRBJ2-1
CDR3 DNA: TGTGCCAGTAGTCGCGCTAGAACCAATGAGCAGTTCTTC
CDR3 protein: CASSRARTNEQFF

V gene: TRBV24-1
D gene: -
clone size: -
J gene: TRBJ2-2
CDR3 DNA: TGTGCCACCACCCCTCTGAAATGGCGGGGGCGCACCGGGGAGCTGTTTTTT
CDR3 protein: CATTPLKWRGRTGELFF

V gene: TRBV2
D gene: -
clone size: -
J gene: TRBJ1-1
CDR3 DNA: TGTGCCAGCAGCGCCACAAATAAAAGGGGCGCTTTCTTT
CDR3 protein: CASSATNKRGAFF

V gene: TRBV29-1
D gene: TRBD1
clone size: -
J gene: TRBJ1-2
CDR3 DNA: TGCAGCGTTCACAGGGGGGTCGGTGGCTACACCTTC
CDR3 protein: CSVHRGVGGYTF

V gene: TRBV28
D gene: TRBD1
clone size: -
J gene: TRBJ2-7
CDR3 DNA: TGTGCCAGCAGTTTTCCCTGGGACAGGGGAGGAGACGAGCAGTACTTC
CDR3 protein: CASSFPWDRGGDEQYF

V gene: TRBV3-1/TRBV3-2
D gene: -
clone size: -
J gene: TRBJ1-1
CDR3 DNA: TGTGCCAGCAGCCAAAAACGTCGGGGGAACACTGAAGCTTTCTTT
CDR3 protein: CASSQKRRGNTEAFF

V gene: TRBV28
D gene: -
clone size: -
J gene: TRBJ2-7
CDR3 DNA: TGTGCCAGCAGCCGCGGGGATTCCTACGAGCAGTACTTC
CDR3 protein: CASSRGDSYEQYF

V gene: TRBV18
D gene: TRBD1
clone size: -
J gene: TRBJ1-2
CDR3 DNA: TGTGCCAGCTCACCAGAAGGGGGCCCCAACTATGGCTACACCTTC
CDR3 protein: CASSPEGGPNYGYTF

V gene: TRBV10-3
D gene: TRBD1
clone size: -
J gene: TRBJ1-1
CDR3 DNA: TGTGCCACCCTAGGGGCGGGACAGGGGCTTATTGAAGCTTTCTTT
CDR3 protein: CATLGAGQGLIEAFF

V gene: TRBV28
D gene: -
clone size: -
J gene: TRBJ1-2
CDR3 DNA: TGTGCCAGCAGCCCTACTCCCACAGGGAATGGCTACACCTTC
CDR3 protein: CASSPTPTGNGYTF

V gene: TRBV7-2
D gene: -
clone size: -
J gene: TRBJ1-2
CDR3 DNA: TGTGCCAGCAGCTTCTCAGGGATCTCTGGCTACACCTTC
CDR3 protein: CASSFSGISGYTF

V gene: TRBV24-1
D gene: -
clone size: -
J gene: TRBJ2-1
CDR3 DNA: TGTGCCACCAGTGAACGGGGGTACAATGAGCAGTTCTTC
CDR3 protein: CATSERGYNEQFF

V gene: TRBV18
D gene: TRBD1
clone size: -
J gene: TRBJ2-1
CDR3 DNA: TGTGCCAGCTCACCAAGGACAGGAAATTTTTTGGGCGATGAGCAGTTCTTC
CDR3 protein: CASSPRTGNFLGDEQFF

V gene: TRBV6-5
D gene: TRBD2
clone size: -
J gene: TRBJ2-2
CDR3 DNA: TGTGCCAGCACTAGCGGGGACACCGGGGAGCTGTTTTTT
CDR3 protein: CASTSGDTGELFF

V gene: TRBV30
D gene: -
clone size: -
J gene: TRBJ2-3
CDR3 DNA: TGTGCCTGGAGAGGTATAGAGGGACACACAGATACGCAGTATTTT
CDR3 protein: CAWRGIEGHTDTQYF

V gene: TRBV4-1
D gene: -
clone size: few
J gene: TRBJ2-5
CDR3 DNA: TGCGCCAGCAGCCGGGTCCGGGGGTCTAGTGGAGAGACCCAGTACTTC
CDR3 protein: CASSRVRGSSGETQYF

V gene: TRBV4-2
D gene: -
clone size: once
J gene: TRBJ2-7
CDR3 DNA: TGTGCCAGCAGCCAACAGTACGAGCAGTACTTC
CDR3 protein: CASSQQYEQYF

V gene: TRBV11-1
D gene: TRBD2
clone size: -
J gene: TRBJ2-5
CDR3 DNA: TGTGCCAGCAGCAAAGAGATGGCGGGAGGGCAAGAGACCCAGTACTTC
CDR3 protein: CASSKEMAGGQETQYF

V gene: TRBV19
D gene: -
clone size: -
J gene: TRBJ2-2
CDR3 DNA: TGTGCCAGTAGTGTATTTAGCGGCACCGGGGAGCTGTTTTTT
CDR3 protein: CASSVFSGTGELFF

V gene: TRBV5-1
D gene: -
clone size: -
J gene: TRBJ1-2
CDR3 DNA: TGCGCCAGCGGGGAAGTTTTAGGACAGCTTAACTATGGCTACACCTTC
CDR3 protein: CASGEVLGQLNYGYTF

V gene: TRBV5-1
D gene: TRBD2
clone size: once
J gene: TRBJ2-7
CDR3 DNA: TGCGCCAGCAGCTTGATGGGGTTCGGGACTAGCGGGAGCTACGAGCAGTACTTC
CDR3 protein: CASSLMGFGTSGSYEQYF

V gene: TRBV28
D gene: -
clone size: -
J gene: TRBJ2-7
CDR3 DNA: TGTGCCAGCGAGTACACAGGGGGGGGTAACGAGCAGTACTTC
CDR3 protein: CASEYTGGGNEQYF

V gene: TRBV7-9
D gene: TRBD1
clone size: -
J gene: TRBJ1-1
CDR3 DNA: TGTGCCAGCAGTCCTGGGACAGCCATCACTGAAGCTTTCTTT
CDR3 protein: CASSPGTAITEAFF

V gene: TRBV6-6
D gene: TRBD2
clone size: -
J gene: TRBJ2-7
CDR3 DNA: TGTGCCAGCAGTTACTCGATTGGGACTAGCCTCAACGAGCAGTACTTC
CDR3 protein: CASSYSIGTSLNEQYF

V gene: TRBV12-3/TRBV12-4
D gene: -
clone size: -
J gene: TRBJ2-2
CDR3 DNA: TGTGCCAGCAGTTGGCGGGATCGGGGGGAGCTGTTTTTT
CDR3 protein: CASSWRDRGELFF

V gene: TRBV9
D gene: TRBD2
clone size: -
J gene: TRBJ2-1
CDR3 DNA: TGTGCCAGCAGCGTAGGGGCTAGCGGGGTCTACAATGAGCAGTTCTTC
CDR3 protein: CASSVGASGVYNEQFF

V gene: TRBV2
D gene: -
clone size: -
J gene: TRBJ2-7
CDR3 DNA: TGTGCCAGCAGTCCCAGGGGTGGCCACGAGCAGTACTTC
CDR3 protein: CASSPRGGHEQYF

V gene: TRBV6-1
D gene: TRBD2
clone size: -
J gene: TRBJ2-2
CDR3 DNA: TGTGCCAGCAGTGATAGCGGGAGGTATACCGGGGAGCTGTTTTTT
CDR3 protein: CASSDSGRYTGELFF